These T cell receptor beta chains were read from a single sample in a study of CD8+CD57+ T cells in acquired aplastic anemia. From the reads, TCRdb called clonotypes with MiXCR, one entry per CDR3 protein. Here the sample spans around 180,000 distinct CDR3 sequences, roughly 50% being singletons. The sequencing sample was made of sorted CD4+, CD8+, or CD8+CD57+ T cells (not recorded which) from PBMCs. The receptors come from a human donor with aplastic anemia. Each CDR3 is given with its conserved first and last residue. The order of the fields is CDR3 length, clone size, V gene, D gene, J gene, CDR3 protein, CDR3 DNA. D genes are given only for firm matches. Clone size is given for some rows only: seen once, a few or many times, or a class if the clone is expanded.

cdr3_length: 13
clone_size: many
v_call: TRBV7-3
d_call: NA
j_call: TRBJ1-3
cdr3_aa: CASSLGHGNTIYF
cdr3_nt: TGTGCCAGCAGCTTGGGTCATGGAAACACCATATATTTT

cdr3_length: 14
clone_size: NA
v_call: TRBV20-1
d_call: TRBD2
j_call: TRBJ2-5
cdr3_aa: CSASPSGRGETQYF
cdr3_nt: TGCAGTGCTAGCCCTAGCGGGAGGGGGGAGACCCAGTACTTC

cdr3_length: 15
clone_size: NA
v_call: TRBV18
d_call: NA
j_call: TRBJ2-2
cdr3_aa: CASIGGTRDTGELFF
cdr3_nt: TGTGCCAGCATTGGCGGGACGAGAGACACCGGGGAGCTGTTTTTT

cdr3_length: 13
clone_size: many
v_call: TRBV12-3/TRBV12-4
d_call: NA
j_call: TRBJ2-3
cdr3_aa: CASSRDSTDTQYF
cdr3_nt: TGTGCCAGCAGCCGGGACTCCACCGATACGCAGTATTTT

cdr3_length: 14
clone_size: many
v_call: TRBV12-3/TRBV12-4
d_call: NA
j_call: TRBJ1-5
cdr3_aa: CASSFVSRDQPQHF
cdr3_nt: TGTGCCAGCAGTTTTGTTTCTAGGGACCAGCCCCAGCATTTT

cdr3_length: 13
clone_size: NA
v_call: TRBV10-3
d_call: TRBD2
j_call: TRBJ2-3
cdr3_aa: CAISGRNTDTQYF
cdr3_nt: TGTGCCATCAGCGGGAGGAACACAGATACGCAGTATTTT

cdr3_length: 13
clone_size: many
v_call: TRBV2
d_call: NA
j_call: TRBJ1-5
cdr3_aa: CASSASGDQPQHF
cdr3_nt: TGTGCCAGCAGTGCGTCAGGAGATCAGCCCCAGCATTTT

cdr3_length: 13
clone_size: many
v_call: TRBV30
d_call: NA
j_call: TRBJ1-5
cdr3_aa: CAWQTGQNQPQHF
cdr3_nt: TGTGCCTGGCAAACAGGGCAAAATCAGCCCCAGCATTTT

cdr3_length: 12
clone_size: NA
v_call: TRBV29-1
d_call: NA
j_call: TRBJ1-2
cdr3_aa: CSVGNLNEGYTF
cdr3_nt: TGCAGCGTTGGGAACCTCAATGAGGGCTACACCTTC

cdr3_length: 11
clone_size: NA
v_call: TRBV7-8
d_call: NA
j_call: TRBJ2-5
cdr3_aa: CASASRETQYF
cdr3_nt: TGTGCCAGCGCGAGCCGAGAGACCCAGTACTTC

cdr3_length: 16
clone_size: once
v_call: TRBV29-1
d_call: TRBD1
j_call: TRBJ2-1
cdr3_aa: CSVEEGTGKGYNEQFF
cdr3_nt: TGCAGCGTTGAAGAAGGGACAGGGAAAGGCTACAATGAGCAGTTCTTC

cdr3_length: 15
clone_size: NA
v_call: TRBV2
d_call: TRBD2
j_call: TRBJ2-3
cdr3_aa: CASSSLAGLTDTQYF
cdr3_nt: TGTGCCAGCAGTTCGCTAGCGGGGCTCACAGATACGCAGTATTTT

cdr3_length: 12
clone_size: many
v_call: TRBV2
d_call: NA
j_call: TRBJ1-2
cdr3_aa: CASSEEGDGYTF
cdr3_nt: TGTGCCAGCAGTGAGGAGGGGGATGGCTACACCTTC

cdr3_length: 15
clone_size: many
v_call: TRBV7-2
d_call: NA
j_call: TRBJ2-7
cdr3_aa: CASSLTRGTSYEQYF
cdr3_nt: TGTGCCAGCAGCTTAACCCGGGGGACCTCCTACGAGCAGTACTTC

cdr3_length: 13
clone_size: few
v_call: TRBV7-6
d_call: TRBD2
j_call: TRBJ2-5
cdr3_aa: CASSRGGTETQYF
cdr3_nt: TGTGCCAGCAGCCGGGGGGGCACAGAGACCCAGTACTTC

cdr3_length: 17
clone_size: NA
v_call: TRBV24-1
d_call: TRBD2
j_call: TRBJ2-3
cdr3_aa: CATSDLPSGGVTDTQYF
cdr3_nt: TGTGCCACCAGTGATTTGCCCAGCGGGGGAGTCACAGATACGCAGTATTTT

cdr3_length: 13
clone_size: NA
v_call: TRBV24-1
d_call: NA
j_call: TRBJ2-7
cdr3_aa: CASSPRPYNEQYF
cdr3_nt: TGTGCCAGCTCACCGCGCCCATATAACGAGCAGTACTTC

cdr3_length: 13
clone_size: NA
v_call: TRBV5-1
d_call: NA
j_call: TRBJ1-6
cdr3_aa: CASSPPDSESLHF
cdr3_nt: TGCGCCAGCAGCCCACCAGATAGCGAATCCCTCCACTTT

cdr3_length: 16
clone_size: many
v_call: TRBV7-8
d_call: NA
j_call: TRBJ1-5
cdr3_aa: CASSFGTVGQVQPQHF
cdr3_nt: TGTGCCAGCAGCTTCGGGACGGTAGGGCAGGTTCAGCCCCAGCATTTT

cdr3_length: 14
clone_size: NA
v_call: TRBV24-1
d_call: NA
j_call: TRBJ2-7
cdr3_aa: CATSDPGDENEQYF
cdr3_nt: TGTGCCACCAGTGATCCCGGGGATGAAAACGAGCAGTACTTC

cdr3_length: 16
clone_size: NA
v_call: TRBV29-1
d_call: TRBD2
j_call: TRBJ2-1
cdr3_aa: CSVAGLAGVGYNEQFF
cdr3_nt: TGCAGCGTTGCAGGACTAGCGGGAGTAGGCTACAATGAGCAGTTCTTC

cdr3_length: 14
clone_size: NA
v_call: TRBV2
d_call: NA
j_call: TRBJ2-7
cdr3_aa: CASRNFGTLYEQYF
cdr3_nt: TGTGCCAGCAGAAATTTCGGGACCCTCTACGAGCAGTACTTC

cdr3_length: 16
clone_size: many
v_call: TRBV14
d_call: NA
j_call: TRBJ1-2
cdr3_aa: CASSQEGVDRTSGYTF
cdr3_nt: TGTGCCAGCAGCCAAGAGGGCGTTGACAGAACGAGTGGCTACACCTTC

cdr3_length: 14
clone_size: NA
v_call: TRBV10-3
d_call: NA
j_call: TRBJ2-6
cdr3_aa: CAISPGPGANVLTF
cdr3_nt: TGTGCCATCAGTCCGGGGCCTGGGGCCAACGTCCTGACTTTC

cdr3_length: 15
clone_size: many
v_call: TRBV7-2
d_call: NA
j_call: TRBJ1-6
cdr3_aa: CASSVRGQGRSPLHF
cdr3_nt: TGTGCCAGCAGCGTGCGTGGTCAGGGGAGATCACCCCTCCACTTT

cdr3_length: 15
clone_size: many
v_call: TRBV10-3
d_call: TRBD1
j_call: TRBJ1-1
cdr3_aa: CAISGGTGVSTEAFF
cdr3_nt: TGTGCCATCAGTGGTGGGACAGGGGTCAGCACTGAAGCTTTCTTT

cdr3_length: 13
clone_size: once
v_call: TRBV20-1
d_call: NA
j_call: TRBJ1-1
cdr3_aa: CSATRQVNTEAFF
cdr3_nt: TGCAGTGCTACTAGACAGGTGAACACTGAAGCTTTCTTT

cdr3_length: 15
clone_size: few
v_call: TRBV24-1
d_call: TRBD2
j_call: TRBJ2-3
cdr3_aa: CATSDFGGRTDTQYF
cdr3_nt: TGTGCCACCAGTGATTTCGGGGGGAGAACAGATACGCAGTATTTT

cdr3_length: 15
clone_size: NA
v_call: TRBV28
d_call: NA
j_call: TRBJ2-5
cdr3_aa: CASSSPYLGRETQYF
cdr3_nt: TGTGCCAGCAGTTCCCCATATCTTGGGCGGGAGACCCAGTACTTC

cdr3_length: 13
clone_size: many
v_call: TRBV12-3/TRBV12-4
d_call: NA
j_call: TRBJ2-7
cdr3_aa: CASLLGGTHEQYF
cdr3_nt: TGTGCCAGCCTACTAGGGGGGACCCACGAGCAGTACTTC

cdr3_length: 14
clone_size: NA
v_call: TRBV5-8
d_call: NA
j_call: TRBJ2-3
cdr3_aa: CASSQKGLTDTQYF
cdr3_nt: TGTGCCAGCAGCCAAAAGGGCCTCACAGATACGCAGTATTTT

cdr3_length: 14
clone_size: NA
v_call: TRBV19
d_call: NA
j_call: TRBJ1-2
cdr3_aa: CASSIQGPNYGYTF
cdr3_nt: TGTGCCAGTAGTATCCAGGGACCTAACTATGGCTACACCTTC

cdr3_length: 15
clone_size: many
v_call: TRBV5-6
d_call: NA
j_call: TRBJ2-3
cdr3_aa: CASSSPTAIGDTQYF
cdr3_nt: TGTGCCAGCAGCTCCCCGACCGCCATCGGAGATACGCAGTATTTT

cdr3_length: 13
clone_size: NA
v_call: TRBV19
d_call: NA
j_call: TRBJ2-7
cdr3_aa: CASSIPGIYEQYF
cdr3_nt: TGTGCCAGTAGTATTCCGGGGATCTACGAGCAGTACTTC

cdr3_length: 14
clone_size: NA
v_call: TRBV19
d_call: TRBD1
j_call: TRBJ2-2
cdr3_aa: CASKDRANTGELFF
cdr3_nt: TGTGCCAGCAAGGACAGGGCGAACACCGGGGAGCTGTTTTTT

cdr3_length: 13
clone_size: NA
v_call: TRBV9
d_call: TRBD1
j_call: TRBJ1-2
cdr3_aa: CASSGGQGHGYTF
cdr3_nt: TGTGCCAGCAGCGGGGGACAGGGCCATGGCTACACCTTC

cdr3_length: 13
clone_size: NA
v_call: TRBV29-1
d_call: TRBD1
j_call: TRBJ1-1
cdr3_aa: CSVDGTGNTEAFF
cdr3_nt: TGCAGCGTTGACGGGACAGGGAACACTGAAGCTTTCTTT

cdr3_length: 14
clone_size: NA
v_call: TRBV24-1
d_call: NA
j_call: TRBJ2-7
cdr3_aa: CATSEAGTDYEQYF
cdr3_nt: TGTGCCACCAGTGAAGCCGGGACCGATTACGAGCAGTACTTC

cdr3_length: 20
clone_size: NA
v_call: TRBV2
d_call: NA
j_call: TRBJ2-3
cdr3_aa: CASSGVVLDSDARRTDTQYF
cdr3_nt: TGTGCCAGCAGTGGGGTTGTACTAGACTCAGACGCTAGGCGCACAGATACGCAGTATTTT

cdr3_length: 16
clone_size: many
v_call: TRBV20-1
d_call: NA
j_call: TRBJ2-1
cdr3_aa: CSARDRAPGVDNEQFF
cdr3_nt: TGCAGTGCTAGAGATCGGGCCCCGGGTGTGGACAATGAGCAGTTCTTC

cdr3_length: 15
clone_size: NA
v_call: TRBV7-9
d_call: NA
j_call: TRBJ2-7
cdr3_aa: CASSSTRPSAYEQYF
cdr3_nt: TGTGCCAGCAGCTCAACGAGGCCGAGCGCCTACGAGCAGTACTTC

cdr3_length: 19
clone_size: NA
v_call: TRBV7-9
d_call: NA
j_call: TRBJ2-2
cdr3_aa: CASSYSTGGLEENTGELFF
cdr3_nt: TGTGCCAGCAGTTACTCGACGGGGGGCTTGGAGGAGAACACCGGGGAGCTGTTTTTT

cdr3_length: 16
clone_size: many
v_call: TRBV12-3/TRBV12-4
d_call: NA
j_call: TRBJ1-5
cdr3_aa: CASSLAPPGQNQPQHF
cdr3_nt: TGTGCCAGCAGTTTAGCGCCCCCAGGGCAGAATCAGCCCCAGCATTTT

cdr3_length: 12
clone_size: few
v_call: TRBV19
d_call: TRBD1
j_call: TRBJ1-5
cdr3_aa: CASRTGGQPQHF
cdr3_nt: TGTGCCAGTAGGACAGGGGGCCAGCCCCAGCATTTT

cdr3_length: 14
clone_size: NA
v_call: TRBV5-1
d_call: NA
j_call: TRBJ1-1
cdr3_aa: CASSLDRPHTEAFF
cdr3_nt: TGCGCCAGCAGCTTGGACAGGCCGCACACTGAAGCTTTCTTT

cdr3_length: 16
clone_size: many
v_call: TRBV11-1
d_call: TRBD2
j_call: TRBJ2-2
cdr3_aa: CASSLRGGAHTGELFF
cdr3_nt: TGTGCCAGCAGCTTACGGGGGGGAGCTCACACCGGGGAGCTGTTTTTT